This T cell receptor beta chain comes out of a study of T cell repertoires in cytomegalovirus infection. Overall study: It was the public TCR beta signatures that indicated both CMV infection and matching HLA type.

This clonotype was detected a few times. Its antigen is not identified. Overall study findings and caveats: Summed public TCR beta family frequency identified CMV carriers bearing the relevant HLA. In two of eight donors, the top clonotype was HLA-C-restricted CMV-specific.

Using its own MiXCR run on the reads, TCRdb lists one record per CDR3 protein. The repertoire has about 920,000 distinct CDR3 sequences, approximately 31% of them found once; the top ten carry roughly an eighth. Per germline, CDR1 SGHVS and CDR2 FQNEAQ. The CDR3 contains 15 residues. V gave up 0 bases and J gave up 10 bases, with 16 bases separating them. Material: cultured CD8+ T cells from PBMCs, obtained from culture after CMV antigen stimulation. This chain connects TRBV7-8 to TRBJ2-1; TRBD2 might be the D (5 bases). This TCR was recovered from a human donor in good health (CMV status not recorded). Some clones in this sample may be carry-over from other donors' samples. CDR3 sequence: CASSLAGSSGGEQFF. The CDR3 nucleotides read TGTGCCAGCAGCTTAGCCGGGTCAAGCGGCGGCGAGCAGTTCTTC.